These 10 T cell receptor beta chains came from one sample sequenced in a study of blood T cell repertoires in COVID-19. Here immunoSEQ multiplex PCR was the method, and the copy in TCRdb shows in-frame clones only, minus some. This sample has about 68,000 clones, with over 75% found just once. Sample: peripheral blood. Receptors were obtained from a middle-aged man with COVID-19, enrolled during active disease.

The chain recombines TRBV27 with TRBJ2-3, with D maybe TRBD1 (5 bases). Trimming pared 0 bases from V and 1 base from J, leaving 14 bases between. Germline lookup yields CDR1 MNHEY and CDR2 SMNVEV (reference sequence). CDR3 length: 17 residues. In DNA form, the CDR3 reads TGTGCCAGCAGTTTATCGGGTGCCCTAGGGGGCACAGATACGCAGTATTTT. It translates to CASSLSGALGGTDTQYF.

The chain combines TRBV6-5 with TRBJ2-1; 9 nucleotides match TRBD2. This CDR3 is built from 15 residues. Looked up from germline, CDR1 is MNHEY and CDR2 is SVGAGI. Trimming cost V 7 bases and J 3 bases; bases outside gene matches: 7. The CDR3 loop is CASKQAGGYYNEQFF. In DNA, the CDR3 is TGTGCCAGCAAACAAGCGGGGGGTTACTACAATGAGCAGTTCTTC.

In this sample, this clone turned up a few times. The rearrangement uses TRBV18 and TRBJ1-2; no reliable D call. V was trimmed by 3 bases and J by 1 base, leaving 9 bases between them. Germline V lookup: CDR1 KGHSH, CDR2 LQKENI. The CDR3 has 14 residues. In nucleotides, the CDR3 is TGTGCCAGCTCACCGCCGGGTGATAACTATGGCTACACCTTC. It encodes CASSPPGDNYGYTF.

The rearrangement joins TRBV6-2 or TRBV6-3 to TRBJ1-5, with D perhaps matching TRBD1 (5 bases). Trimming removed 5 bases at V and 0 bases at J, with 17 bases between. The CDR3 loop spans 17 amino acids. Germline V CDR1 and CDR2: MNHEY, SVGEGT. In DNA form, the CDR3 reads TGTGCCAGCAGTAAACCGGACACTGCCTATAGCAATCAGCCCCAGCATTTT. It yields the protein CASSKPDTAYSNQPQHF.

This chain uses TRBV7-9 with TRBJ1-4; 11 nucleotides line up with TRBD1. The germline V gene encodes CDR1 SEHNR and CDR2 FQNEAQ (reference sequence). V dropped 5 bases and J dropped 0; count of bases not matched to a gene: 8. The CDR3 is 18 amino acids. CDR3 sequence (DNA): TGTGCCAGCAGCCCCCGGGACAGGGGGGGGACAACTAATGAAAAACTGTTTTTT. Protein: CASSPRDRGGTTNEKLFF.

The CDR3 coding sequence is TGTGCCAGCAGACCCGCCCGGGACAGTGGCACCGGGGAGCTGTTTTTT. Translation: CASRPARDSGTGELFF. The V gene is TRBV28, the J gene TRBJ2-2; TRBD1 agrees at 7 bases. The CDR3 is made up of 16 amino acids. Germline V lookup: CDR1 MDHEN, CDR2 SYDVKM. The V gene end was trimmed by 6 bases and the J gene end by 4 bases; junction bases not matched to a gene: 11.

This clone is a singleton in its sample. The chain links TRBV7-3 to TRBJ2-3; TRBD2 is a possible D gene (6 bases). The CDR3 is made up of 14 amino acids. From germline, CDR1 is SGHTA and CDR2 FQGTGA. V shed 4 bases and J shed 0 bases, with 8 bases lying between them. Here the CDR3 DNA reads TGTGCCAGCAGCTCGGGGGTGAGCACAGATACGCAGTATTTT. Translated, it gives CASSSGVSTDTQYF.

This chain links TRBV5-4 with TRBJ2-1; D perhaps matches TRBD1 (5 bases). Trimming cost V 0 bases and J 4 bases, with 11 bases left between them. The germline gives CDR1 SGHNT, CDR2 YYREEE (reference sequence). The CDR3 loop spans 15 amino acids. CDR3 nucleotide sequence: TGTGCCAGCAGCTTGGCCCCGGACACGTACAATGAGCAGTTCTTC. Encoded protein: CASSLAPDTYNEQFF. Full variable domain (rest looked up from reference TRBV5-4 and TRBJ2-1): ETGVTQSPTHLIKTRGQQVTLRCSSQSGHNTVSWYQQALGQGPQFIFQYYREEENGRGNFPPRFSGLQFPNYSSELNVNALELDDSALYLCASSLAPDTYNEQFFGPGTRLTVL.

The V and J genes are TRBV11-2 and TRBJ1-1; unclear D gene. Germline V gene sequence: CDR1 SGHAT, CDR2 FQNNGV. V was pared by 5 bases and J by 6 bases, with 13 bases between. CDR3 size: 13 residues. This CDR3 reads CASSVERGAEAFF. CDR3 nucleotide sequence: TGTGCCAGCAGCGTTGAAAGAGGCGCTGAAGCTTTCTTT.

This clone was picked up one time. V is TRBV3-1 (or the pseudogene TRBV3-2) and J is TRBJ2-5, with D tentatively TRBD2 (5 bases). Trimming left V 3 bases short and J 0 bases short, with 14 bases between. The CDR3 runs 16 residues. In germline, CDR1 is LGHDT, CDR2 YNNKEL (reference sequence). In DNA, the CDR3 is TGTGCCAGCAGCCAGACGGACTGGGAATACCAAGAGACCCAGTACTTC. The encoded protein is CASSQTDWEYQETQYF.